A single sample is the source of the 19 T cell receptor beta chains below, sequenced in a study of T cell clonotyping in hematopoietic cell transplantation (dated by TCRdb to the early 2020s). The time point label on this specimen signifies: recipient sample about 28 days before transplant, after cytoreduction. To prepare the library, the immunoSEQ multiplex PCR assay was applied. The table comes from immuneACCESS by way of TCRdb, which keeps in-frame sequences with V and J called. Part of the clones is missing from these tables; in studies checked, under half for an unresolved V gene and the rest for unknown reasons. Within this sample are approximately 20,000 clones, with roughly 82% of them counted one time only. Roughly 8% of the sample is taken by the ten largest. Sequenced here: peripheral blood mononuclear cells, sampled before stem cell transplant. The receptors were gathered from a man aged 45-65 years with acute myeloid leukemia. Some clones in this sample may be carry-over from other donors' samples.

The V and J genes are TRBV11-2 and TRBJ2-7, with D tentatively TRBD2 (6 bases). Trimming pared 2 bases from V and 4 bases from J, leaving 12 bases between. The CDR3 consists of 14 residues. Germline values: CDR1 SGHAT, CDR2 FQNNGV. DNA for the CDR3: TGTGCCAGCAGCTTACCTTGGGGACTTTACGAGCAGTACTTC. It specifies CASSLPWGLYEQYF.

The rearrangement uses TRBV19 and TRBJ2-6; 12 bases agree with TRBD1. Germline CDR1 LNHDA, CDR2 SQIVND (reference sequence). The ends lost 5 bases at V and 2 bases at J; junction bases unmatched: 4. This CDR3 is built from 17 residues. The CDR3 DNA reads as TGTGCCAGTAGTCTAGGGACAGGGGGCACTGGGGCCAACGTCCTGACTTTC. It codes for CASSLGTGGTGANVLTF.

The chain uses TRBV7-6 and TRBJ1-1, with no clear D. V shed 4 bases and J shed 7 bases, with 16 bases lying between them. Per the germline V gene, CDR1 is SGHVS and CDR2 is FNYEAQ. CDR3 length equals 14 residues. CDR3 amino acids: CASSSSRAGDEAFF. The CDR3 DNA follows: TGTGCCAGCAGCTCCTCTAGGGCCGGTGATGAAGCTTTCTTT.

This clone was detected a few times. The V call is TRBV5-6, the J call TRBJ2-2, with 9 bases matching TRBD1. Germline trimming cut 4 bases from V and 5 bases from J; bases unmatched to any gene: 15. The length of the CDR3 is 18 residues. Per the germline V gene, CDR1 is SGHDT and CDR2 is YYEEEE. The CDR3: CASSQRLQGADSTGELFF. The DNA for the CDR3 is TGTGCCAGCAGCCAGAGATTACAGGGGGCAGATAGTACCGGGGAGCTGTTTTTT.

In its sample, this clone ranks as medium-sized. The chain has TRBV7-2 and TRBJ2-5, with D uncertain. The germline gives CDR1 SGHTA, CDR2 FQGNSA. There are 14 residues in the CDR3. Trimming shortened V by 1 base and J by 5 bases, and 11 bases separated the two germline ends. As DNA, the CDR3 is TGTGCCAGCAGCTTAGGATCCAGCGTGGAGACCCAGTACTTC. Its protein product is CASSLGSSVETQYF.

J is TRBJ1-4 and V is TRBV30; D is uncertain. V lost 0 bases and J 8 bases, leaving 13 bases between the germline ends. The V gene's germline CDR1 is GTSNPN and CDR2 SVGIG (reference sequence). CDR3 length: 14 residues. CDR3 loop: CAWSVQGKREKLFF. CDR3 nucleotide sequence: TGTGCCTGGAGTGTACAAGGGAAAAGGGAAAAACTGTTTTTT.

CDR3 residues: CASSLQGRGSPLHF. DNA for the CDR3: TGTGCCAGCAGCTTACAGGGAAGGGGTTCACCCCTCCACTTT. The rearrangement uses TRBV7-3 and TRBJ1-6; possibly TRBD1 for D (5 bases). The CDR3 spans 14 residues. V was shortened by 2 bases and J by 9 bases, with 11 bases between the two germline ends. Germline V CDR1 and CDR2: SGHTA, FQGTGA.

The count of this clone is one. The chain couples TRBV9 to TRBJ1-1; TRBD1 might be the D (5 bases). CDR3 size: 15 residues. V was clipped by 0 bases and J by 1 base, with 10 bases between them. The germline gives CDR1 SGDLS, CDR2 YYNGEE. Written as DNA, the CDR3 is TGTGCCAGCAGCGTAGGGGACGAACCGAACACTGAAGCTTTCTTT. This codes for CASSVGDEPNTEAFF.

The V and J genes are TRBV7-6 and TRBJ2-2; 8 bases are a match to TRBD1. The CDR3 is 19 residues long. The germline V gene has CDR1 SGHVS and CDR2 FNYEAQ. J was trimmed by 1 base and V by 1 base; bases with no gene match: 11. The chain's CDR3 is CASSLVRTGTGLNTGELFF. CDR3 DNA: TGTGCCAGCAGCTTAGTTAGGACAGGGACGGGGCTGAACACCGGGGAGCTGTTTTTT.

The CDR3 coding sequence is TGTGCCAGCAGCTTTGGACTACCCGGTCTTTATGGCTACACCTTC. This translates into CASSFGLPGLYGYTF. The rearrangement uses TRBV9 and TRBJ1-2; unclear D gene. The V gene's germline CDR1 is SGDLS and CDR2 YYNGEE. V lost 4 bases and J lost 5, with 18 bases in between. The CDR3 consists of 15 residues.

With regard to this clone: Its ends do not fully match the called genes, so a read error is possible. The chain uses TRBV5-5 and TRBJ2-7; TRBD1 agrees at 8 bases. CDR3 size: 15 residues. The germline V gene has CDR1 SGHKS and CDR2 YYEKEE (reference sequence). The CDR3 DNA follows: TGTGCCAGCAGATCCGGGACAGGTTCCTCCCACGAGCAGTACTTC. Its translation: CASRSGTGSSHEQYF.

V is TRBV18 and J is TRBJ2-3; D may be TRBD2 (6 bases). CDR3 length: 16 residues. Germline CDR1 and CDR2: KGHSH and LQKENI. Trimming removed 3 bases from V and 4 bases from J, with 17 bases in between. CDR3 DNA: TGTGCCAGCTCACCGGTCGGAGGGACTCCCCCAGATACGCAGTATTTT. Amino acids: CASSPVGGTPPDTQYF.

The chain employs TRBV6-5 and TRBJ1-1, with 8 bases lining up with TRBD1. The CDR3 is 14 residues long. V shed 7 bases, J shed 4 bases, and the junction held 8 bases outside the gene matches. Germline V gene lookup returns CDR1 MNHEY and CDR2 SVGAGI. CDR3 nucleotide sequence: TGTGCCAGCATCCCTGGACAGGGAAGCACTGAAGCTTTCTTT. As protein: CASIPGQGSTEAFF.

This chain connects TRBV11-2 to TRBJ2-3; D is undetermined. This CDR3 region has 16 residues. The germline V gene encodes CDR1 SGHAT and CDR2 FQNNGV. Trimming took 8 bases from V and 2 from J, leaving 20 bases between them. The CDR3 bases are TGTGCCAGCGGCCTCGAAGTTGGAGCCCACACAGATACGCAGTATTTT. It specifies CASGLEVGAHTDTQYF.

The CDR3 here is CASSQILGSYNSPLHF. In DNA, the CDR3 is TGTGCCAGCAGCCAGATACTGGGCTCCTATAATTCACCCCTCCACTTT. This rearrangement joins TRBV5-5 to TRBJ1-6; D gene ambiguous. Trimming removed 4 bases at V and 0 bases at J, with 11 bases between. The germline V gene encodes CDR1 SGHKS and CDR2 YYEKEE (reference sequence). This CDR3 comprises 16 residues. Based on the CDR3 plus reference TRBV5-5 and TRBJ1-6, the full variable domain is DAGVTQSPTHLIKTRGQQVTLRCSPISGHKSVSWYQQVLGQGPQFIFQYYEKEERGRGNFPDRFSARQFPNYSSELNVNALLLGDSALYLCASSQILGSYNSPLHFGNGTRLTVT.

This chain uses TRBV7-2 with TRBJ1-2; TRBD1 matches at 9 bases. Germline V gene data show CDR1 as SGHTA and CDR2 as FQGNSA. The V gene end was trimmed by 5 bases and the J gene end by 8 bases; junction bases not matched to a gene: 12. This CDR3 is built from 15 residues. CDR3 in DNA: TGTGCCAGCAGCCCAGGGGGAGGGACAGGGACCGGCTACACCTTC. Protein: CASSPGGGTGTGYTF.

This chain joins TRBV19 and TRBJ1-3; D uncertain. Trimming cost V 4 bases and J 2 bases, with 6 bases left between them. Germline values: CDR1 LNHDA, CDR2 SQIVND (reference sequence). There are 13 residues in the CDR3. Here the CDR3 reads CASSTGTGNTIYF. The CDR3 bases are TGTGCCAGTAGTACGGGGACTGGAAACACCATATATTTT.

This chain links TRBV30 with TRBJ1-1, with no clear D. The CDR3 contains 14 residues. Trimming stripped 2 bases from V and 3 bases from J, with 13 bases between. Germline CDR1 is GTSNPN and CDR2 is SVGIG (reference sequence). The chain's CDR3 is CAWSFTAGYTEAFF. CDR3 nucleotides: TGTGCCTGGAGTTTCACAGCGGGGTACACTGAAGCTTTCTTT.

This clone was detected only once. The V and J genes are TRBV10-3 and TRBJ2-1; 11 positions agree with TRBD2. This CDR3 spans 17 amino acids. CDR1 ENHRY and CDR2 SYGVKD come from the germline V gene. Losses at the gene ends were 4 bases for V and 8 bases for J; bases not matched to a gene: 13. CDR3 in DNA: TGTGCCATCAGTGCCAAGACGACTAGCGGGGTATTCGATGAGCAGTTCTTC. Its protein is CAISAKTTSGVFDEQFF.